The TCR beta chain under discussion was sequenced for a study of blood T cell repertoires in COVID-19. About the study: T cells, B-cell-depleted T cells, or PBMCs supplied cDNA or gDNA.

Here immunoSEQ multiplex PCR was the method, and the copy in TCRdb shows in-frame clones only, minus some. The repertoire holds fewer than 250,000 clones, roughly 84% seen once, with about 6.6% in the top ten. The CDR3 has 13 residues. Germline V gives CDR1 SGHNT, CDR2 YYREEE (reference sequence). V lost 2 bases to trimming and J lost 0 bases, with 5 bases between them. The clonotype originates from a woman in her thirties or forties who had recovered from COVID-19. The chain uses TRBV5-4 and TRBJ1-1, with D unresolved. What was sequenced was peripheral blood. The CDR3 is CASSFRLNTEAFF. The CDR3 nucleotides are TGTGCCAGCAGCTTTCGTCTGAACACTGAAGCTTTCTTT. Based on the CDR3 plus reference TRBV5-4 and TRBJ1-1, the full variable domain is ETGVTQSPTHLIKTRGQQVTLRCSSQSGHNTVSWYQQALGQGPQFIFQYYREEENGRGNFPPRFSGLQFPNYSSELNVNALELDDSALYLCASSFRLNTEAFFGQGTRLTVV.